This entry describes one TCR beta chain. The antigen this receptor binds is unknown. No per-base quality is available; no much larger clone lies one base away. This record belongs to a study of blood T cell repertoires in COVID-19 (dated by TCRdb to 2018 to 2020). About the study as a whole: Samples covering the acute and convalescent phases of COVID-19 were provided by collaborators in the United States, Italy and Spain. The material from the prospective study consisted of cDNA or gDNA derived from T cells, B-cell-depleted T cells, or PBMCs. Deeply sampled blood TCRbeta repertoires from subjects exposed to, actively infected with, or recovered from COVID-19 were included in the dataset. The repertoires were released in a freely available public database meant as a resource for research on the immune response to SARS-CoV-2. The samples were drawn from two sources: the first 160 participants of the ongoing ImmuneRACE study, and 1,254 subjects contributed by 6 global collaborators. Nearly every sample came with metadata listing a de-identified subject ID, COVID-19 status, age in years and sex. HLA class I and class II types, where available, came from metadata supplied by the sample provider rather than from assay-based typing.

The research as a whole found: The quantity of clinical and demographic metadata differed by source and by participant and was supplied without curation.

The CDR3 runs 16 residues from the cysteine to the phenylalanine. The kept DNA is CDR3 alone, 48 bases in frame from the first base. From the germline V gene, CDR1 is KGHSH and CDR2 is LQKENI. V and J are trimmed by 3 bases and 7 bases, and the gene matches miss 8 bases of the junction. Participants in the prospective study were enrolled through a virtual design, were aged roughly 18 to 100 years, and lived in 24 United States geographic areas. To assign participants to cohorts, the prospective study relied on clinical history that participants themselves reported in a screening survey and a study questionnaire. In the prospective study, whole blood, serum and a nasopharyngeal or oropharyngeal swab were collected from each participant by mobile phlebotomists. Over a roughly 2-month period, participants in the prospective study had the option of providing additional blood draws and questionnaires. Before DNA extraction, blood samples from the prospective study were shipped at room temperature or frozen.

TCRbeta CDR3 regions were amplified from genomic DNA using the immunoSEQ Assay, a bias-controlled multiplex PCR. In the original analysis: The number of nucleated cells in each sample was estimated from the amplification of reference gene primers within the assay. To quantify the absolute abundance of each unique TCRbeta CDR3 rearrangement, sequence reads were collapsed and filtered. For each sample, productive Simpson clonality was calculated as the square root of Simpson's diversity index over productive rearrangements. TCRdb provides this immuneACCESS table in a form limited to in-frame rearrangements. Some clones are lacking; in checked studies, under half of them reflect an unresolved V gene, and why the rest are absent is not known. That table furnishes V, J and clone size, whereas the DNA furnished D and trimming. Counted in this sample were more than 200,000 clones; more than 70% of them appeared once. About 4% of the sample is in the top ten clones.

The clonotype was recovered from a man aged 25 to 40 with acute COVID-19. Input material: PBMCs or T cells enriched from blood (not recorded which). The chain couples TRBV18 to TRBJ1-4; TRBD1 matches 10 bases in the middle. The sequenced DNA is TGTGCCAGCTCACCCCTTTCGGGACAGGGGAGTGAAAAACTGTTTTTT. It codes for CASSPLSGQGSEKLFF.